Described below is a single T cell receptor beta chain sequence and its context. The record originates from a study of T cell responses to AZD1222 COVID-19 vaccine. Here immunoSEQ multiplex PCR was the method, and the copy in TCRdb shows in-frame clones only, minus some. The sample holds about 150,000 clones, approximately 90% seen once. This CDR3 region has 14 residues. The V segment lost 3 bases and the J segment 8 bases; nucleotides outside the gene matches: 8. Germline CDR1 SGDLS, CDR2 YYNGEE. This sequence originates from an adult in good health. Sequences were derived from peripheral blood, sampled on day 0 of AZD1222 vaccination. The chain employs TRBV9 and TRBJ1-1, with 9 bases lining up with TRBD1. CDR3 region: CASSATGGWAEAFF. Here the CDR3 DNA reads TGTGCCAGCAGCGCTACAGGGGGCTGGGCCGAAGCTTTCTTT.